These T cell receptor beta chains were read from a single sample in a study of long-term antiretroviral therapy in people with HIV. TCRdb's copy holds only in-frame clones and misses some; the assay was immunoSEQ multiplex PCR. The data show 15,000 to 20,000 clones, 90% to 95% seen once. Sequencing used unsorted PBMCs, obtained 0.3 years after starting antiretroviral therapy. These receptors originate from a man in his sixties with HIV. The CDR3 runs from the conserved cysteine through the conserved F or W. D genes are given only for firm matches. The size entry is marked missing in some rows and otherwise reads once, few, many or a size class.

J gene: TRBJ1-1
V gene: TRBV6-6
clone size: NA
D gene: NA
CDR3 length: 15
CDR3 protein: CASSYSGATAGEAFF
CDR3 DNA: TGTGCCAGCAGTTACTCGGGCGCAACCGCGGGTGAAGCTTTCTTT

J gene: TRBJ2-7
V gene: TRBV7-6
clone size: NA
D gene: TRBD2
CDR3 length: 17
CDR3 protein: CASSSGLAGGLVNEQYF
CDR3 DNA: TGTGCCAGCAGCTCAGGACTAGCGGGAGGGCTGGTCAACGAGCAGTACTTC

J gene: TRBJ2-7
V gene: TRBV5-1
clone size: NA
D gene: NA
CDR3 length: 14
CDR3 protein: CASSLDRASYEQYF
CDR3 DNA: TGCGCCAGCAGCTTGGATAGGGCCTCCTACGAGCAGTACTTC

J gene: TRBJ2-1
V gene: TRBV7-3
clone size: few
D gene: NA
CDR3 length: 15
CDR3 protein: CASSPGAGDYNEQFF
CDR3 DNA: TGTGCCAGCAGCCCAGGGGCGGGGGACTACAATGAGCAGTTCTTC

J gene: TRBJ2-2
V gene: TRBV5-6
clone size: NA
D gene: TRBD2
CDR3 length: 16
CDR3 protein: CASSSRAGGLTGELFF
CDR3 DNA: TGTGCCAGCAGCTCTCGAGCGGGAGGGCTCACCGGGGAGCTGTTTTTT

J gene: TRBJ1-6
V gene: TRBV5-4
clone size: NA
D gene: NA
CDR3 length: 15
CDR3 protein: CASRPGGTYNSPLHF
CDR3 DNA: TGTGCCAGCAGGCCGGGGGGCACTTATAATTCACCCCTCCACTTT

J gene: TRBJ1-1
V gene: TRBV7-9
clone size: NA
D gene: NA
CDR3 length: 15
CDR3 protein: CASSLATSENTEAFF
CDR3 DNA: TGTGCCAGCAGCTTAGCAACTTCGGAGAACACTGAAGCTTTCTTT

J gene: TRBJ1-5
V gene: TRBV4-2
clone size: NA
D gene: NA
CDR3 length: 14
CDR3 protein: CASSQSAGDQPQHF
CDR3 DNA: TGTGCCAGCAGCCAATCGGCCGGGGATCAGCCCCAGCATTTT

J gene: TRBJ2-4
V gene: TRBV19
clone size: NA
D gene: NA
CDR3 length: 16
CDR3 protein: CASGFAGSTTKNIQYF
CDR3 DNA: TGTGCCAGTGGGTTTGCAGGGAGCACGACCAAAAACATTCAGTACTTC

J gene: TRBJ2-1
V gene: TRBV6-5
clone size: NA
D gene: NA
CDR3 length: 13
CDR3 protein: CASSQDSYNEQFF
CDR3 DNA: TGTGCCAGCAGCCAGGACTCTTACAATGAGCAGTTCTTC

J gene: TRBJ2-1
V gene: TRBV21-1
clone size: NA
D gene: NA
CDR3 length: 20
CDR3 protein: CASSKGKIAGPHPYYNEQFF
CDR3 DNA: TGTGCCAGCAGCAAAGGGAAAATAGCGGGTCCCCACCCATACTACAATGAGCAGTTCTTC

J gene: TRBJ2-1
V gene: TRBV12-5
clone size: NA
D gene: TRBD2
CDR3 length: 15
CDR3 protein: CASGTGTSPHNEQFF
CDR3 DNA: TGTGCTAGTGGCACGGGGACTAGTCCCCACAATGAGCAGTTCTTC

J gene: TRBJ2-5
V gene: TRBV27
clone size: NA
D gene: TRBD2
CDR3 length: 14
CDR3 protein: CASSSGRARETQYF
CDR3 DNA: TGTGCCAGCAGTAGCGGGAGGGCACGAGAGACCCAGTACTTC

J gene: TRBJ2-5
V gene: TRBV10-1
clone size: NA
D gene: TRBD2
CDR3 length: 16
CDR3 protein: CASSGLSSGGQETQYF
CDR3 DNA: TGCGCCAGCAGTGGCTTGAGTAGCGGGGGGCAAGAGACCCAGTACTTC

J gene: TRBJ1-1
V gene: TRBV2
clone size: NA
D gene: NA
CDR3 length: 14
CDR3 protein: CASSEPTWVTEAFF
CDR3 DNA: TGTGCCAGCAGTGAACCCACCTGGGTCACTGAAGCTTTCTTT

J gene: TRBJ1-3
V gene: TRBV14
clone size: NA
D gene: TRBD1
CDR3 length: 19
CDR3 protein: CASSRSGQAARLSGNTIYF
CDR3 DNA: TGTGCCAGCAGCCGATCGGGACAGGCCGCACGCCTCTCTGGAAACACCATATATTTT

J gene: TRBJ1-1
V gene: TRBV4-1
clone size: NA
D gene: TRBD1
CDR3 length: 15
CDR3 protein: CASSLRQGAEFGAFF
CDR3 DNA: TGCGCCAGCAGCCTACGACAGGGGGCAGAATTCGGAGCTTTCTTT

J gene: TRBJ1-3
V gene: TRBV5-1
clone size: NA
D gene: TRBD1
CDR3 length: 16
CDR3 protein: CASSLAGQGWGNTIYF
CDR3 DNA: TGCGCCAGCAGCTTGGCCGGACAGGGTTGGGGAAACACCATATATTTT